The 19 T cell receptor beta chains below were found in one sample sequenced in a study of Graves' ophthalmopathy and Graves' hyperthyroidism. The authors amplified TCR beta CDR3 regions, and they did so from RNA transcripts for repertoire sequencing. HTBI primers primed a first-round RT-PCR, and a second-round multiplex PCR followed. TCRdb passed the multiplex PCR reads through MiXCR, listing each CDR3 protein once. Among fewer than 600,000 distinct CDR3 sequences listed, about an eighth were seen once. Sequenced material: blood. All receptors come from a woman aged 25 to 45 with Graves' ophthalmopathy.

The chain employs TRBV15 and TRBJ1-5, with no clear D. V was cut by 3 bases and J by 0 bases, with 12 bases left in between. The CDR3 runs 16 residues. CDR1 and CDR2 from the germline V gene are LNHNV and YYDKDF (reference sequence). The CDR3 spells CATSRLIENSNQPQHF. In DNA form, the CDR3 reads TGTGCCACCAGCAGGCTCATAGAAAATAGCAATCAGCCCCAGCATTTT.

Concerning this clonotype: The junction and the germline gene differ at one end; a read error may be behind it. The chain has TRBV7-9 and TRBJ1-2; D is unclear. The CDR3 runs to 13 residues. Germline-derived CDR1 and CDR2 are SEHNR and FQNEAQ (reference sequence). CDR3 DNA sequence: TGTGCCAGCAGCCCGGTCACCGTCTATGGTTACACCTTC. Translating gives CASSPVTVYGYTF.

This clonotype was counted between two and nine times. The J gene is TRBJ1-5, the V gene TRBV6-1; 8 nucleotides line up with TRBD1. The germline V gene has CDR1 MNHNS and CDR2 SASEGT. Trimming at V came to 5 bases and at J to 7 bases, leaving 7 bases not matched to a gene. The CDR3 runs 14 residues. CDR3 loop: CASSPQGAGQPQHF. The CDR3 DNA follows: TGTGCCAGCAGTCCTCAGGGGGCTGGGCAGCCCCAGCATTTT.

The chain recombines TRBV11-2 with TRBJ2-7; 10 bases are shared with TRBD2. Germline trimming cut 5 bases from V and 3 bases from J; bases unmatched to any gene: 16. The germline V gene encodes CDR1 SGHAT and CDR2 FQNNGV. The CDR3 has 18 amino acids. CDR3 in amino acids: CASSGPVVVAGGYYEQYF. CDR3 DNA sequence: TGTGCCAGCAGCGGTCCTGTTGTGGTAGCGGGGGGCTACTACGAGCAGTACTTC.

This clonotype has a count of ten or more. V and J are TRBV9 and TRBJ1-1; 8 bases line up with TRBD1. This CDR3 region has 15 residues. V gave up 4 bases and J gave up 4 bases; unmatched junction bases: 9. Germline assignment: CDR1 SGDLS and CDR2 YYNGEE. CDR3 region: CASSRSGGLGTEAFF. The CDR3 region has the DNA TGTGCCAGCAGCAGATCAGGGGGCTTGGGCACTGAAGCTTTCTTT. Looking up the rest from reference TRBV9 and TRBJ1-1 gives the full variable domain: DSGVTQTPKHLITATGQRVTLRCSPRSGDLSVYWYQQSLDQGLQFLIQYYNGEERAKGNILERFSAQQFPDLHSELNLSSLELGDSALYFCASSRSGGLGTEAFFGQGTRLTVV.

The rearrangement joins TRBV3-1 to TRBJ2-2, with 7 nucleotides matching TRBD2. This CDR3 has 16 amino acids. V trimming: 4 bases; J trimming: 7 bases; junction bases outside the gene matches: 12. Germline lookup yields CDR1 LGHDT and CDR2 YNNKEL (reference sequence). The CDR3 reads CASSPLQRGRGGELFF. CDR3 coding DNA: TGTGCCAGCAGCCCCCTGCAGCGGGGTCGCGGCGGGGAGCTGTTTTTT.

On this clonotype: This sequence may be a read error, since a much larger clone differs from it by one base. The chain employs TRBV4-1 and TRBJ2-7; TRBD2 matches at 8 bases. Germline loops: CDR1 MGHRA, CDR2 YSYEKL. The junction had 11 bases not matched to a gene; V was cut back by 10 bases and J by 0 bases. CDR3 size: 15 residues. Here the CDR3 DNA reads TGCGCCATCAGTAGAGCTAGCGGGTCCTCCTACGAGCAGTACTTC. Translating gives CAISRASGSSYEQYF.

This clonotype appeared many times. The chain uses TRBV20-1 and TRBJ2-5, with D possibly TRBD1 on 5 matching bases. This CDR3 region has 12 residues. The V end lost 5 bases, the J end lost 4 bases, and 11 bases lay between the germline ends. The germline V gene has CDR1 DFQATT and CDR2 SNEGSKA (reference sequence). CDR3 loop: CSAERQLETQYF. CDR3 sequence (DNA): TGCAGTGCTGAAAGACAGTTAGAGACCCAGTACTTC.

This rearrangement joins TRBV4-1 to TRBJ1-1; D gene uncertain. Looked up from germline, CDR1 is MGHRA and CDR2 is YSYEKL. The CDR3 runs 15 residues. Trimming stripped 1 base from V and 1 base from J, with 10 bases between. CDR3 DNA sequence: TGCGCCAGCAGCCAAGGCGTCTACCAGAACACTGAAGCTTTCTTT. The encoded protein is CASSQGVYQNTEAFF.

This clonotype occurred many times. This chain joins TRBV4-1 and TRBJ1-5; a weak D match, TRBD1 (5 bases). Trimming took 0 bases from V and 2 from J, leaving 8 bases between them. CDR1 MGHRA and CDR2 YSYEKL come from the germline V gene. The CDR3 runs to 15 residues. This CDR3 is CASSQDSGGNQPQHF. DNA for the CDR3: TGCGCCAGCAGCCAAGATTCGGGGGGCAATCAGCCCCAGCATTTT.

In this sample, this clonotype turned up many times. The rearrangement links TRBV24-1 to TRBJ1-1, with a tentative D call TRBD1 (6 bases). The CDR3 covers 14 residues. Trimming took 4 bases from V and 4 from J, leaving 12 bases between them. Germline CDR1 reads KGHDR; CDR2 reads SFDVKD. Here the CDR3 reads CATSEGGSVTEAFF. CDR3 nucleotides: TGTGCCACCAGTGAAGGGGGTAGTGTCACTGAAGCTTTCTTT.

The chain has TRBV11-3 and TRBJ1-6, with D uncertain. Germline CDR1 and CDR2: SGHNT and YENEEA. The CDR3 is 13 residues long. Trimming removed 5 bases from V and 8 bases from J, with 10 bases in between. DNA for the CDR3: TGTGCCAGCAGCCCAGGACGGTATTCACCCCTCCACTTT. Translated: CASSPGRYSPLHF.

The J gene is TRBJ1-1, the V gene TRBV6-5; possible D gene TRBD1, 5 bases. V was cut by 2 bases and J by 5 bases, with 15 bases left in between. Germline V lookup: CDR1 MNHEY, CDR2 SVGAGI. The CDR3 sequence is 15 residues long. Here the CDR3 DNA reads TGTGCCAGCAGTTACGGGAGGCCTCAGGGAACTGAAGCTTTCTTT. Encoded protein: CASSYGRPQGTEAFF.

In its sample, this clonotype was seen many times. CDR3 amino acids: CASSLDDYGYTF. In DNA form, the CDR3 reads TGTGCCAGCAGTTTAGATGACTATGGCTACACCTTC. The rearrangement links TRBV12-3 or TRBV12-4 to TRBJ1-2; D ambiguous. This CDR3 has 12 amino acids. Trimming took 1 base from V and 3 from J, leaving 3 bases between them.

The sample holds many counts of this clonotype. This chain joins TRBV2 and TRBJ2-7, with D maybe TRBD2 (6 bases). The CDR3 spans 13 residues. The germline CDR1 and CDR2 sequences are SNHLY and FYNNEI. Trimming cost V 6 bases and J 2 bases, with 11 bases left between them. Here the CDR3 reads CASRASETYEQYF. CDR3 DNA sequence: TGTGCCAGCAGGGCTAGCGAGACCTACGAGCAGTACTTC.

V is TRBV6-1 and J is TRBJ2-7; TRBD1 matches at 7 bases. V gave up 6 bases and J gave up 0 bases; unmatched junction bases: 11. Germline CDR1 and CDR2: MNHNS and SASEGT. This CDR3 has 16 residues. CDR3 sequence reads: CASREPGQAISYEQYF. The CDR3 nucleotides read TGTGCCAGCAGAGAACCCGGACAGGCCATCTCCTACGAGCAGTACTTC.

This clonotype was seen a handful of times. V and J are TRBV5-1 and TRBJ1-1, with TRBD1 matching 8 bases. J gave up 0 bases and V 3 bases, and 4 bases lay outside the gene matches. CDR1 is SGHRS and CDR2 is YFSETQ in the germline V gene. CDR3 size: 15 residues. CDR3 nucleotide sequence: TGCGCCAGCAGCTGGAGGACAGGGCTGAACACTGAAGCTTTCTTT. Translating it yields CASSWRTGLNTEAFF.

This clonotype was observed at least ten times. CDR3 sequence: CASLSDRGQTQYF. For the CDR3, the DNA is TGTGCCAGCCTCTCGGACAGGGGGCAGACCCAGTACTTC. The chain carries TRBV2 and TRBJ2-5; 11 bases agree with TRBD1. V trimming: 8 bases; J trimming: 6 bases; junction bases outside the gene matches: 5. Germline CDR1 and CDR2: SNHLY and FYNNEI. This CDR3 spans 13 amino acids.

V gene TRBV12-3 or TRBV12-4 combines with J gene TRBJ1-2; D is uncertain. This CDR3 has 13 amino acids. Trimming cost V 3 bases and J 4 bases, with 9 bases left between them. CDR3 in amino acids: CASSLGSPYGYTF. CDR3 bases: TGTGCCAGCAGTTTGGGCAGCCCCTATGGCTACACCTTC.